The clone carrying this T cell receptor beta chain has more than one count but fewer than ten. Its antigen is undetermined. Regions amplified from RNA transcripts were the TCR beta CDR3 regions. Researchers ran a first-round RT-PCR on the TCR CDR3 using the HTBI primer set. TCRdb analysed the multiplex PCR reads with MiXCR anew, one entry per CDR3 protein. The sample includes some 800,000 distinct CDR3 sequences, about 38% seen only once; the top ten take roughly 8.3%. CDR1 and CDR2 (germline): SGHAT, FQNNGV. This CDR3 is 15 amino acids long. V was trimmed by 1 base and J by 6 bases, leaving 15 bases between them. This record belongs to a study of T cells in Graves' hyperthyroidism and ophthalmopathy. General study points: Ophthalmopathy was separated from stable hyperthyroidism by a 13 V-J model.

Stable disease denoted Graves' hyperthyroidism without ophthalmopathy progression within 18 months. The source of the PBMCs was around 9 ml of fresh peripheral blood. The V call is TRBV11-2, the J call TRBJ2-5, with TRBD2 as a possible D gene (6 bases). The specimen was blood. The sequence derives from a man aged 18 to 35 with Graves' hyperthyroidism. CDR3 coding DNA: TGTGCCAGCAGCTTAGGGGCTAGCGTCGGGAAGACCCAGTACTTC. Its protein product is CASSLGASVGKTQYF.